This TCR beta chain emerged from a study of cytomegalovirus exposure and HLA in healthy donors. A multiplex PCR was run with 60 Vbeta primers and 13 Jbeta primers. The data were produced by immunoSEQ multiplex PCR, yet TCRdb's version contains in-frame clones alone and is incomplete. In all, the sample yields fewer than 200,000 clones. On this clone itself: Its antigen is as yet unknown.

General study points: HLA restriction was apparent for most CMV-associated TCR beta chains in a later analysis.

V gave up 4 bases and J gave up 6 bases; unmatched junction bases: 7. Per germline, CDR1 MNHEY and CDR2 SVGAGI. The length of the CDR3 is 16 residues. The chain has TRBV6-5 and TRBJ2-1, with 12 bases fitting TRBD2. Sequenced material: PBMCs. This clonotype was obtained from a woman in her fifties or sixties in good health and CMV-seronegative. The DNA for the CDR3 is TGTGCCAGCAGTTCGGCTAGCGGGGGGGCAATCAATGAGCAGTTCTTC. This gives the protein CASSSASGGAINEQFF.